This TCR beta chain emerged from a study of blood T cell repertoires in COVID-19. Produced via immunoSEQ multiplex PCR; TCRdb's table is partial and in-frame only. This sample has 140,000 to 150,000 clones, with approximately 80% found just once. With 8 bases clipped from V and 6 bases from J, the junction kept 7 bases outside the gene matches. This CDR3 has 16 residues. The germline CDR1 and CDR2 sequences are SNHLY and FYNNEI. This clone was recorded at least ten times. The chain recombines TRBV2 with TRBJ2-1; 16 bases are shared with TRBD2. The source of this sequence is a human donor in a cohort sampled during active COVID-19. The sequenced sample consisted of peripheral blood. The CDR3 region has the DNA TGTGCCAGCCGAAGGGGACTAGCGGGAGGGCTCAATGAGCAGTTCTTC. Its translation is CASRRGLAGGLNEQFF.